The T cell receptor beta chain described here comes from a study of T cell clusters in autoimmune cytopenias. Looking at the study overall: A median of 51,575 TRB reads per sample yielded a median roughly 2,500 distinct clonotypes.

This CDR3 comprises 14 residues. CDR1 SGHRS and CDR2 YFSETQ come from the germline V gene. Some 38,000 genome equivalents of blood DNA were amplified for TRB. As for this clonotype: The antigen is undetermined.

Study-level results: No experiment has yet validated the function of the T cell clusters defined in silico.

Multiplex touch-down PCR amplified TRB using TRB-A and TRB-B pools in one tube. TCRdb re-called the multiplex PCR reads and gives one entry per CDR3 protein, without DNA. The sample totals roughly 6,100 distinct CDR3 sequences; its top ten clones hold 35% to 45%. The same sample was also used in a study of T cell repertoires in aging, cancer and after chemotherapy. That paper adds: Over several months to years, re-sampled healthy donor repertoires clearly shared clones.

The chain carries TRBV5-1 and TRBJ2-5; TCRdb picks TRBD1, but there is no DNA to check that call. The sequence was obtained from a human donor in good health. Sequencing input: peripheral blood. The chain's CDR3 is CASSLEGAQETQYF. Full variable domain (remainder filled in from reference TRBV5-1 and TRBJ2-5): KAGVTQTPRYLIKTRGQQVTLSCSPISGHRSVSWYQQTPGQGLQFLFEYFSETQRNKGNFPGRFSGRQFSNSRSEMNVSTLELGDSALYLCASSLEGAQETQYFGPGTRLLVL.